The 11 T cell receptor beta chains below were found in one sample sequenced in a study of T cell changes during pregnancy in multiple sclerosis. Sequencing used immunoSEQ multiplex PCR; TCRdb keeps in-frame clones, though not all of them. This repertoire shows tens of thousands of clones, about nine tenths found once; its top ten account for 12%. The source material was CD8+ T cells from peripheral blood mononuclear cells, sampled after pregnancy. These receptors were taken from a female donor with multiple sclerosis, enrolled in a pregnancy study.

The chain joins TRBV9 to TRBJ2-7, with 7 bases aligning to TRBD1. From germline, CDR1 is SGDLS and CDR2 YYNGEE. The CDR3 has 16 residues. The V segment lost 0 bases and the J segment 4 bases; nucleotides outside the gene matches: 10. CDR3: CASSVASRDSVYEQYF. In DNA form, the CDR3 reads TGTGCCAGCAGCGTAGCTTCCCGGGACAGCGTTTACGAGCAGTACTTC.

The chain couples TRBV2 to TRBJ1-2; D is ambiguous. Trimming shortened V by 5 bases and J by 2 bases, and 9 bases separated the two germline ends. The germline V gene encodes CDR1 SNHLY and CDR2 FYNNEI. CDR3 size: 13 residues. The CDR3 DNA reads as TGTGCCAGCAGTTTTCAGGCCAACTATGGCTACACCTTC. Protein product: CASSFQANYGYTF.

The chain carries TRBV5-4 and TRBJ1-2; TRBD1 matches 7 bases. CDR1 SGHNT and CDR2 YYREEE come from the germline V gene (reference sequence). J was trimmed by 0 bases and V by 0 bases; bases with no gene match: 5. The CDR3 spans 16 residues. The CDR3 loop is CASSLAVTGANYGYTF. CDR3 sequence (DNA): TGTGCCAGCAGCTTGGCCGTCACAGGGGCTAACTATGGCTACACCTTC.

The chain carries TRBV19 and TRBJ1-3; 10 positions agree with TRBD1. Trimming removed 3 bases from V and 4 bases from J; junction bases left unmatched: 9. This CDR3 region has 17 residues. Germline-derived CDR1 and CDR2 are LNHDA and SQIVND (reference sequence). The CDR3 here is CASSIGGTGVPGNTIYF. CDR3 nucleotides: TGTGCCAGTAGTATCGGCGGGACAGGGGTGCCCGGAAACACCATATATTTT. Using reference TRBV19 and TRBJ1-3 for the parts outside the CDR3, the full variable domain is DGGITQSPKYLFRKEGQNVTLSCEQNLNHDAMYWYRQDPGQGLRLIYYSQIVNDFQKGDIAEGYSVSREKKESFPLTVTSAQKNPTAFYLCASSIGGTGVPGNTIYFGEGSWLTVV.

The rearrangement joins TRBV27 to TRBJ2-1, with 8 nucleotides matching TRBD2. The V gene end was trimmed by 7 bases and the J gene end by 4 bases; junction bases not matched to a gene: 6. The length of the CDR3 is 14 residues. Germline V gene sequence: CDR1 MNHEY, CDR2 SMNVEV (reference sequence). The CDR3 spells CASTSGSRYNEQFF. The CDR3 DNA is TGTGCCAGCACAAGCGGGAGTAGGTACAATGAGCAGTTCTTC.

V usage is TRBV6-6 and J usage is TRBJ2-7, with D possibly being TRBD2 (6 bases). Looked up from germline, CDR1 is MNHNY and CDR2 is SVGAGI (reference sequence). CDR3 length: 16 amino acids. The germline V and J ends were trimmed by 4 bases and 5 bases, with 21 bases remaining between them. Written as DNA, the CDR3 is TGTGCCAGCAGTTTCCTCCGACTAGAGGCGGTCGACGAGCAGTACTTC. Encoded protein: CASSFLRLEAVDEQYF.

This clone has only a few counts. This sequence joins TRBV2 and TRBJ2-3; the match to TRBD1 covers 7 bases. Germline V lookup: CDR1 SNHLY, CDR2 FYNNEI. The V segment lost 7 bases and the J segment 4 bases; nucleotides outside the gene matches: 11. This CDR3 spans 15 amino acids. The CDR3 DNA reads as TGTGCCAGCAACCTCCCGACAGGGTTTGCAGATACGCAGTATTTT. This translates into CASNLPTGFADTQYF.

This chain connects TRBV7-6 to TRBJ2-1, with D possibly being TRBD2 (5 bases). Trimming took off 1 base at V and 2 bases at J, with 6 bases between the two ends. Looked up from germline, CDR1 is SGHVS and CDR2 is FNYEAQ. There are 14 residues in the CDR3. CDR3 sequence: CASSLGGPYNEQFF. DNA of the CDR3: TGTGCCAGCAGCTTAGGAGGGCCCTACAATGAGCAGTTCTTC.

The chain couples TRBV19 to TRBJ1-4, with a weak D call TRBD1 (6 bases). V was cut by 3 bases and J by 8 bases, with 13 bases left in between. CDR1 is LNHDA, CDR2 SQIVND, per germline (reference sequence). The CDR3 has 14 residues. The CDR3 sequence: CASSIGGLREKLFF. For the CDR3, the DNA is TGTGCCAGTAGTATCGGGGGGCTCCGGGAAAAACTGTTTTTT.

The chain couples TRBV9 to TRBJ1-5; maybe TRBD1 (5 bases). The CDR3 loop spans 14 amino acids. Trimming cost V 3 bases and J 6 bases, with 13 bases left between them. The germline V gene has CDR1 SGDLS and CDR2 YYNGEE. CDR3 DNA: TGTGCCAGCAGCGCTACAGGAAAGGGTCAGCCCCAGCATTTT. Translated: CASSATGKGQPQHF.

V and J are TRBV7-8 and TRBJ2-3; D possibly corresponds to TRBD1 (5 bases). Germline V gene sequence: CDR1 SGHVS, CDR2 FQNEAQ. The CDR3 has 13 residues. With 4 bases removed from V and 3 bases from J, the gap between germline ends came to 8 bases. The CDR3 sequence is CASSSDSTDTQYF. CDR3 nucleotide sequence: TGTGCCAGCAGCTCCGACAGTACAGATACGCAGTATTTT.